Here is one TCR beta chain with its context. This record comes from a study of technical replicates of blood from a few donors. Only in-frame clones appear in the TCRdb table, and some are missing; sequencing was by immunoSEQ multiplex PCR. The sample yields 55,000 to 75,000 clones, about 95% seen once. V lost 3 bases, J lost 4 bases, and 6 bases stayed unmatched. This CDR3 has 15 amino acids. CDR1 and CDR2 (germline): KGHSH, LQKENI. What was sequenced was PBMCs. J is TRBJ1-3 and V is TRBV18, with 7 bases aligning to TRBD1. This clonotype originated in a human donor in good health. Some clones in this sample may be carry-over from other donors' samples. The CDR3 reads CASSPEQGQGNTIYF. DNA for the CDR3: TGTGCCAGCTCACCGGAGCAGGGACAGGGAAACACCATATATTTT. The variable domain in full, with the rest retrieved from reference TRBV18 and TRBJ1-3, is NAGVMQNPRHLVRRRGQEARLRCSPMKGHSHVYWYRQLPEEGLKFMVYLQKENIIDESGMPKERFSAEFPKEGPSILRIQQVVRGDSAAYFCASSPEQGQGNTIYFGEGSWLTVV.